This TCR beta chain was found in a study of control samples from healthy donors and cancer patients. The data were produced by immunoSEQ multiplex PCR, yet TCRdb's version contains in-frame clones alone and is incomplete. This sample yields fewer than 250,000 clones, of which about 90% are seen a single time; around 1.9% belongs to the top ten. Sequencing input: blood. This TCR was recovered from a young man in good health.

For the CDR3, the DNA is TGTGCCAGCAGTTACTCTGCGGGGGAGGGCACAGATACGCAGTATTTT. It encodes CASSYSAGEGTDTQYF. This sequence joins TRBV6-2 or TRBV6-3 and TRBJ2-3; 7 bases fit TRBD2. Germline loops: CDR1 MNHEY, CDR2 SVGEGT. V lost 0 bases to trimming and J lost 1 base; unmatched junction nucleotides: 4. This CDR3 spans 16 amino acids.